This entry lists 7 T cell receptor beta chains sequenced from one sample in a study. Adaptor-ligated barcode primers were used to amplify TRBV12-4/TRBJ1-2 clonotypes. Via MiXCR, TCRdb re-called the multiplex PCR reads, giving one row per CDR3 protein. Here the sample spans over a thousand distinct CDR3 sequences, 20% to 25% being singletons. Material: naive CD4+ T cells sorted from blood. Subset indicated: naive CD4+ T cells, CD4+CD45RA+CD25-. All receptors come from a female donor with breast cancer.

Sample share makes this clonotype medium-sized. V usage is TRBV12-3 or TRBV12-4 and J usage is TRBJ1-2; D remains ambiguous. Trimming stripped 3 bases from V and 3 bases from J, with 11 bases between. The CDR3 runs 14 residues. The CDR3 sequence: CASSFGERDYGYTF. The CDR3 bases are TGTGCCAGCAGTTTCGGGGAAAGAGACTATGGCTACACCTTC.

This clonotype counts as medium-sized. The J gene is TRBJ1-2, the V gene TRBV12-3 or TRBV12-4, with TRBD1 as a possible D gene (5 bases). V was trimmed by 5 bases and J by 7 bases, leaving 26 bases between them. The CDR3 is 17 amino acids. CDR3 in amino acids: CASSTHTTGTHQSGYTF. In DNA, the CDR3 is TGTGCCAGCAGTACCCATACTACCGGGACCCACCAGAGTGGCTACACCTTC.

Details on this clonotype: The final CDR3 position lacks the conserved phenylalanine or tryptophan, pointing to a likely read error. The V and J genes are TRBV12-3 or TRBV12-4 and TRBJ1-2, with D possibly TRBD1 on 5 matching bases. V lost 5 bases and J 6 bases, leaving 16 bases between the germline ends. The CDR3 is 14 residues long. The CDR3 loop reads CASSMGRNRNGYTY. CDR3 nucleotides: TGTGCCAGCAGTATGGGACGGAATAGGAATGGCTACACCTAC.

Sample share makes this clonotype medium-sized. The chain links TRBV12-3 or TRBV12-4 to TRBJ1-2; no clear D gene. CDR3 size: 13 residues. V was cut by 3 bases and J by 2 bases, with 7 bases left in between. The CDR3 DNA is TGTGCCAGCAGTTTGGCCCAGAACTATGGCTACACCTTC. It encodes CASSLAQNYGYTF.

This clonotype is medium-sized in the sample. This chain joins TRBV12-3 or TRBV12-4 and TRBJ1-2; 7 bases agree with TRBD1. The CDR3 has 15 amino acids. V lost 3 bases, J lost 5 bases, and 9 bases stayed unmatched. CDR3 nucleotides: TGTGCCAGCAGTTTGACCCAACAGGGGCGGTATGGCTACACCTTC. Protein sequence: CASSLTQQGRYGYTF.

Remarks on this clonotype: The final CDR3 position lacks the conserved phenylalanine or tryptophan, pointing to a likely read error. J is TRBJ1-2 and V is TRBV12-3 or TRBV12-4; 7 bases agree with TRBD1. The V segment lost 5 bases and the J segment 7 bases; nucleotides outside the gene matches: 16. The CDR3 is 16 residues long. The CDR3 nucleotides are TGTGCCAGCAGTCTCCAACCGGGACAGAGACCTAGTGGCTACACCTCC. Amino acids: CASSLQPGQRPSGYTS.

This clonotype was seen just once. J is TRBJ1-2 and V is TRBV12-3 or TRBV12-4, with D perhaps TRBD1 (5 bases). The CDR3 is made up of 14 amino acids. V lost 4 bases and J 6 bases, leaving 15 bases between the germline ends. DNA for the CDR3: TGTGCCAGCAGTTCAGCACAGGCGCCTCATGGCTACACCTTC. Translation gives CASSSAQAPHGYTF.